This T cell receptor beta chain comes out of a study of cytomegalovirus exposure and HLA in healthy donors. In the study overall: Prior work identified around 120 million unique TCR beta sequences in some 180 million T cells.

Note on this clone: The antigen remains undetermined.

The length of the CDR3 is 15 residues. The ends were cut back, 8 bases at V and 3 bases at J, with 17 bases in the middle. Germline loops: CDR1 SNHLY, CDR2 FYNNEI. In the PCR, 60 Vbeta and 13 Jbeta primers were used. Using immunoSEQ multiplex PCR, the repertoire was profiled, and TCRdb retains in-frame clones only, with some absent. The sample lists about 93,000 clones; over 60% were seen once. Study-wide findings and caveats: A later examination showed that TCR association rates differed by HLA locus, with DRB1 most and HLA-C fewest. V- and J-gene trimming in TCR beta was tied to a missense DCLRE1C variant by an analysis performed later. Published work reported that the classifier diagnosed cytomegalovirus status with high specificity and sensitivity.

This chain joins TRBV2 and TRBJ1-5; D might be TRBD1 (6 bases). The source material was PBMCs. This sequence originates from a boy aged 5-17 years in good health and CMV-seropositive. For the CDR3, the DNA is TGTGCCAGCTCCCGTGGTGGGGGCACCAATCAGCCCCAGCATTTT. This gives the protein CASSRGGGTNQPQHF.